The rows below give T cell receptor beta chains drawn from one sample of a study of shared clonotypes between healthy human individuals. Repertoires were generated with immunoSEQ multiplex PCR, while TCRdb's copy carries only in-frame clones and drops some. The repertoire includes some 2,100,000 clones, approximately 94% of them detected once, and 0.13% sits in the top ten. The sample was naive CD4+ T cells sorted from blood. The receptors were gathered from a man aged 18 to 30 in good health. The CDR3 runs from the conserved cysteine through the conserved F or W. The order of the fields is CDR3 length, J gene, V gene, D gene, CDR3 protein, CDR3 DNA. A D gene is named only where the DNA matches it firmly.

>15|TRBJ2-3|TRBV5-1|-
CASSLARGESDTQYF
TGCGCCAGCAGCTTGGCCAGGGGGGAATCAGATACGCAGTATTTT
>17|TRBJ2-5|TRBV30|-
CAWTRPLPSSSRETQYF
TGTGCCTGGACACGTCCGCTGCCGTCCAGCTCAAGGGAGACCCAGTACTTC
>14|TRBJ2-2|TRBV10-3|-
CAILQGLNTGELFF
TGTGCCATCCTTCAGGGACTGAACACCGGGGAGCTGTTTTTT
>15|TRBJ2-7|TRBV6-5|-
CASSSPGLSSYEQYF
TGTGCCAGCAGTTCGCCAGGGTTAAGCTCCTACGAGCAGTACTTC
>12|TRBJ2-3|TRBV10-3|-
CAISAVADTQYF
TGTGCCATCAGTGCGGTAGCAGATACGCAGTATTTT
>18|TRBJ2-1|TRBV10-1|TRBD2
CASSVGLAGGPQGHEQFF
TGCGCCAGCAGCGTGGGACTAGCGGGAGGGCCCCAGGGGCATGAGCAGTTCTTC
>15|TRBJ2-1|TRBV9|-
CASSAEGRNVNEQFF
TGTGCCAGCAGCGCCGAGGGTAGAAATGTCAATGAGCAGTTCTTC
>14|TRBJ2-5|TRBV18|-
CASSRSMGGETQYF
TGTGCCAGCTCACGGTCCATGGGGGGAGAGACCCAGTACTTC
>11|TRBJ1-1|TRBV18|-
CASSPLNEAFF
TGTGCCAGCTCACCTCTGAATGAAGCTTTCTTT
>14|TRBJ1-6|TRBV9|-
CASGPDSPNSPLHF
TGTGCCAGCGGTCCGGACAGTCCTAATTCACCCCTCCACTTT
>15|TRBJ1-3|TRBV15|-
CATSYRRFSGNTIYF
TGTGCCACCAGCTACCGACGTTTCTCTGGAAACACCATATATTTT
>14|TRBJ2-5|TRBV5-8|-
CASSFGAGPETQYF
TGTGCCAGCAGCTTCGGGGCAGGGCCCGAGACCCAGTACTTC
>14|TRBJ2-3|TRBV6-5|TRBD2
CASSRGTSADTQYF
TGTGCCAGCAGCCGTGGGACTAGCGCGGATACGCAGTATTTT
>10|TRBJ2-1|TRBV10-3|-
CATGDSEQFF
TGTGCCACCGGCGACAGTGAGCAGTTCTTC
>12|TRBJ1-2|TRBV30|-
CAWKGGYYGYTF
TGTGCCTGGAAGGGCGGATACTATGGCTACACCTTC
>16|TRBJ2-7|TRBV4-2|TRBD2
CASSHLGTSGTYEQYF
TGTGCCAGCAGCCATCTGGGGACTAGCGGCACCTACGAGCAGTACTTC
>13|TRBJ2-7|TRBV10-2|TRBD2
CASAQAGAYEQYF
TGCGCCAGCGCGCAAGCGGGAGCCTACGAGCAGTACTTC
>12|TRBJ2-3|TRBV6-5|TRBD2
CASRVAGGPKYF
TGTGCCAGCAGGGTAGCGGGAGGGCCTAAGTATTTT